This T cell receptor (beta chain) was documented in a study of T cell responses to AZD1222 COVID-19 vaccine. Germline assignment: CDR1 SGDLS and CDR2 YYNGEE. V shed 3 bases and J 5 bases; nucleotides not matched to a gene: 11. This CDR3 has 16 amino acids. Regarding this clone: The antigen is not known.

Study findings and constraints: Donors skewed white British and female; clonal diversity was possibly underestimated.

Assay: immunoSEQ multiplex PCR; the TCRdb copy retains only in-frame clones and omits some. The profile shows roughly 100,000 clones, about 89% of them singletons. This sequence joins TRBV9 and TRBJ2-7, with 10 bases identical to TRBD1. This TCR derives from an adult who received the MenACWY meningococcal vaccine as a control. The sequencing used peripheral blood, collected 28 days after the second dose of the MenACWY control vaccine. The CDR3 DNA reads as TGTGCCAGCAGCGCCGAGGTGACCGGGACAGGGGACGAGCAGTACTTC. This gives the protein CASSAEVTGTGDEQYF.